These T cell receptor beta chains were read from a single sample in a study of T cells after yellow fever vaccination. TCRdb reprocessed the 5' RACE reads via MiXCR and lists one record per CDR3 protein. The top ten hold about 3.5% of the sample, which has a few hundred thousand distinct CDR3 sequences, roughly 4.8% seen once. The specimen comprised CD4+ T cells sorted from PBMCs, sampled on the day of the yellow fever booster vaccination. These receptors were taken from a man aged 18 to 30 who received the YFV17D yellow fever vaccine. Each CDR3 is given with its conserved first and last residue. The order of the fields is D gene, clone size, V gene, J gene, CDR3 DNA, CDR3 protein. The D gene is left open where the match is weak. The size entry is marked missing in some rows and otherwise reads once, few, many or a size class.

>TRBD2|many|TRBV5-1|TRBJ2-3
TGCGCCAGCAGCTCGACTAGCGATGGAGATACGCAGTATTTT
CASSSTSDGDTQYF
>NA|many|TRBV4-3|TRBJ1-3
TGCGCCAGCAGCCAGCAACAGGGAAACACCATATATTTT
CASSQQQGNTIYF
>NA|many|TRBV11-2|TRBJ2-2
TGTGCCAGCAGCTTCGCTTGGAACACCGGGGAGCTGTTTTTT
CASSFAWNTGELFF
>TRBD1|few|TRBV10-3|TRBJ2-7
TGTGCCATCAGCGACACGGCCGGGACAGGTTCCTACGAGCAGTACTTC
CAISDTAGTGSYEQYF
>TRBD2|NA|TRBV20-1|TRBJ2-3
TGCAGTGCTGGGACTAGCGGGGGCACAGATACGCAGTATTTT
CSAGTSGGTDTQYF
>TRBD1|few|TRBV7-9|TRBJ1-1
TGTGCCAGCAGCTTTTCAACCCGGGGACAGGCGAACACTGAAGCTTTCTTT
CASSFSTRGQANTEAFF
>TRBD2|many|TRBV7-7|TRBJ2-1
TGTGCTAGCAGCCAACAAGCGGGGGCCGGTTACAATGAGCAGTTCTTC
CASSQQAGAGYNEQFF
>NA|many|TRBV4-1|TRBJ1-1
TGCGCCAGCAGCCAAGATATGGCGACAGACTGGACTGAAGCTTTCTTT
CASSQDMATDWTEAFF
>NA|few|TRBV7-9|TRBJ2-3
TGTGCCAGCAGCCCTCCCGGTAGCACAGATACGCAGTATTTT
CASSPPGSTDTQYF
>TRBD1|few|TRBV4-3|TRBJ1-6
TGCGCCAGCAGCCAAGAGGTTGGGGACAGCAGACTTTATAATTCACCCCTCCACTTT
CASSQEVGDSRLYNSPLHF
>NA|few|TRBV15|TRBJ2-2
TGTGCCACCAGCAGAGACTTAGGGGGGGCCGGGGAGCTGTTTTTT
CATSRDLGGAGELFF
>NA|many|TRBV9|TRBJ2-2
TGTGCCAGCAGCTCCCCTCCTTCTCGAACGGGTAACACCGGGGAGCTGTTTTTT
CASSSPPSRTGNTGELFF
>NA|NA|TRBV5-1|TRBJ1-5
TGCGCCAGCATTTCAGGGGAGGGGTTGGGCAATCAGCCCCAGCATTTT
CASISGEGLGNQPQHF
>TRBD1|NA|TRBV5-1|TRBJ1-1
TGCGCCAGCAGCTCCCAGGGGGCTGGGGACACTGAAGCTTTCTTT
CASSSQGAGDTEAFF
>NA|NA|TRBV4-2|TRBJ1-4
TGTGCCAGCATCCAACCTGCCCGGGTAACTAATGAAAAACTGTTTTTT
CASIQPARVTNEKLFF
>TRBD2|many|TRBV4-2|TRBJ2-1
TGTGCCAGCAGTTCTGGCGGGGGGGCTCAGGATGAGCAGTTCTTC
CASSSGGGAQDEQFF
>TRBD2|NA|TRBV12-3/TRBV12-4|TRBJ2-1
TGTGCCAGCAGTAACAGCGGGGGTAATGAGCAGTTCTTC
CASSNSGGNEQFF
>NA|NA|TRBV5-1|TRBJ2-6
TGCGCCAGCACCACCCCTGGGATCTCTGGGGCCAACGTCCTGACTTTC
CASTTPGISGANVLTF
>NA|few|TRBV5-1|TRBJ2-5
TGCGCCAGCAGCACCTCGGGGGCCAGGGGGGAGACCCAGTACTTC
CASSTSGARGETQYF
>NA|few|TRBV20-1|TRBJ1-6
TGCAGTGCTAGAGATTCAGGGGCCCGCTATAATTCACCCCTCCACTTT
CSARDSGARYNSPLHF
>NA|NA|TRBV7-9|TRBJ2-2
TGTGCCGGCAGCTTAGTGGCTGGACAGTACACCGGGGAGCTGTTTTTT
CAGSLVAGQYTGELFF
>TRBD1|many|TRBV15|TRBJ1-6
TGTGCCACCAGCAGCCGCGCGGACAGGGGGAATTCACCCCTCCACTTT
CATSSRADRGNSPLHF
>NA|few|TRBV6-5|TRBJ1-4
TGTGCCAGCAGTTACTCTTCCGGGACGATCGTTGAAAAACTGTTTTTT
CASSYSSGTIVEKLFF
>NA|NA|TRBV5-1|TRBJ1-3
TGCGCCAGCAGCCCGTCGGACCTGGAAACCATATATTTT
CASSPSDLETIYF
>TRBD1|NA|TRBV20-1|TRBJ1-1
TGCAGTGCTAGAGATGTAAGGACAGGGATGAACACTGAAGCTTTCTTT
CSARDVRTGMNTEAFF
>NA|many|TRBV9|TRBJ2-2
TGTGCCAGCCGGACGGCGAACACCGGGGAGCTGTTTTTT
CASRTANTGELFF
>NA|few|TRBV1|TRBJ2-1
TGCACCAGCAGCCCTCTAGCGGGGGGGGCCAATGAGCAGTTCTTC
CTSSPLAGGANEQFF
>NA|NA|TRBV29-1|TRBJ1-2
TGCAGCGGGACCCCAGGGGCAAGCTATGGCTACACCTTC
CSGTPGASYGYTF
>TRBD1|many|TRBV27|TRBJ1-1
TGTGCCAGCAGGTCGACAGGGAGGGCTTTCTTT
CASRSTGRAFF
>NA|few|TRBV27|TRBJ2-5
TGTGCCAGCAGGGGGGATTCTGAGACCCAGTACTTC
CASRGDSETQYF
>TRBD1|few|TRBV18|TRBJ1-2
TGTGCCAGCTCAGAAGACAGGGGGCTTGGCTACACCTTC
CASSEDRGLGYTF
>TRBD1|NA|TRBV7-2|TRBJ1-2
TGTGGGACAGGGAGTACCTATGGCTACACCTTC
CGTGSTYGYTF
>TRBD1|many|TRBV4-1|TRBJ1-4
TGCGCCAGCAGCCCGTCGGACAGGGTCACAACTAATGAAAAACTGTTTTTT
CASSPSDRVTTNEKLFF
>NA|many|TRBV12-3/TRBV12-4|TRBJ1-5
TGTGCCAGCAGCCTCGCACTGTTTGAGCCCCAGCATTTT
CASSLALFEPQHF
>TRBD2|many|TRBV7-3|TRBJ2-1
TGTGCCAGCAGCCCCGGTACGGGGGGTCGCTACAATGAGCAGTTCTTC
CASSPGTGGRYNEQFF
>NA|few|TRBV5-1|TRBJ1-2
TGCGCCAGCAGCTTGAATCAGGGCAATGGCTACACCTTC
CASSLNQGNGYTF
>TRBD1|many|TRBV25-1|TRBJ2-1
TGTGCCAGCAGTGAGATTGGACAGGGGGCGTATGAGCAGTTCTTC
CASSEIGQGAYEQFF
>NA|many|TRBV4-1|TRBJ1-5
TGCGCCAGCAGCCAAGACCTAGGCAATCAGCCCCAGCATTTT
CASSQDLGNQPQHF
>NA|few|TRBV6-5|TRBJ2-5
TGTGCCAGCAGTTACTCTGGGTCATCCGCAGAGACCCAGTACTTC
CASSYSGSSAETQYF